This TCR beta chain was sequenced in a study of beta chain features in type 1 diabetes. Turning to the study itself: The patients were much like the healthy donors in age, gender and cell yields. Study-wide findings and caveats: For type 1 diabetes patients, VDJ junctions showed fewer insertions and more deletions. Among patients with Type 1 diabetes, TCRB CDR3s were moderately but significantly shorter in every one of the four CD4+ subsets.

The collection from each donor was one heparinised blood draw averaging about 116 mL. Once sorted, every population was more than 95% pure. Isolated RNA was reverse transcribed in full, so expressed TCRB transcripts were sequenced. Assay: immunoSEQ multiplex PCR; the TCRdb copy retains only in-frame clones and omits some. The sample holds 40,000 to 45,000 clones; around 71% are singletons and the top ten take about 2%. The CDR3 is 12 residues long. Germline loops: CDR1 KGHSH, CDR2 LQKENI. With V trimmed by 5 bases and J by 4 bases, 1 base remained unmatched. A note on this clone: The antigen is not known.

The source is a woman between 18 and 30 years old with type 1 diabetes. Material for sequencing was Tregs from blood. The chain has TRBV18 and TRBJ1-1, with TRBD1 identical over 7 bases. CDR3 region: CASSGDSTEAFF. The CDR3 bases are TGTGCCAGCTCAGGGGACAGCACTGAAGCTTTCTTT.